The rows below give T cell receptor beta chains drawn from one sample of a study of T cells after yellow fever vaccination. TCRdb processed the 5' RACE reads anew with MiXCR; each CDR3 protein has one entry. Seen here are 300,000 to 400,000 distinct CDR3 sequences, roughly 8.7% observed once, and the top ten hold over 15%. The sequenced sample was PBMCs, obtained on the day of the first yellow fever vaccination. The receptors shown here come from a man aged 18 to 30 who received the YFV17D yellow fever vaccine. Both conserved end residues are part of each CDR3. D genes are given only for firm matches. The size of a clone is reported for some rows only, either as once, few or many, or as a class for expanded clones.

>TRBJ1-1|TRBV20-1|TRBD1|NA
CRANGQGASWNTEAFF
TGCAGGGCGAACGGACAGGGGGCTTCGTGGAACACTGAAGCTTTCTTT
>TRBJ1-2|TRBV5-4|TRBD1|few
CASSIRTGDGYTF
TGTGCCAGCAGCATAAGGACAGGGGATGGCTACACCTTC
>TRBJ1-2|TRBV28|TRBD1|few
CASSFGQGGWYTF
TGTGCCAGCAGTTTTGGACAGGGAGGGTGGTACACCTTC
>TRBJ2-3|TRBV4-3|TRBD2|NA
CASSPDPYTAGGDTQYF
TGCGCCAGCAGCCCCGATCCCTACACAGCGGGGGGCGATACGCAGTATTTT
>TRBJ2-5|TRBV5-6|TRBD2|few
CASSFGTSGGAGQETQYF
TGTGCCAGCAGCTTCGGGACTAGCGGGGGGGCCGGTCAAGAGACCCAGTACTTC
>TRBJ1-1|TRBV12-5|NA|many
CASGPIEIPAFF
TGTGCTAGTGGTCCGATAGAGATACCGGCTTTCTTT
>TRBJ1-2|TRBV3-1|NA|few
CASSQQGLSRYGYTF
TGTGCCAGCAGCCAGCAAGGACTCAGCCGCTATGGCTACACCTTC
>TRBJ1-2|TRBV7-9|NA|NA
CASSPGGRRGYTF
TGTGCCAGCAGCCCGGGAGGTAGGCGGGGCTACACCTTC
>TRBJ2-1|TRBV28|NA|few
CASRPRGAHEQFF
TGTGCCAGCAGACCTAGGGGTGCCCATGAGCAGTTCTTC
>TRBJ1-6|TRBV18|NA|few
CASSPAGDDSPLHF
TGTGCCAGCTCACCAGCCGGGGACGATTCACCCCTCCACTTT
>TRBJ2-7|TRBV30|NA|few
CAWSVDAYQYF
TGTGCCTGGAGTGTGGATGCCTATCAGTACTTC
>TRBJ2-2|TRBV15|NA|NA
CATSAAVRFRNTGELFF
TGTGCCACCAGCGCCGCCGTGAGGTTCCGGAACACCGGGGAGCTGTTTTTT
>TRBJ2-5|TRBV3-1|TRBD2|many
CASSQAGLNQETQYF
TGTGCCAGCAGTCAAGCGGGGCTTAATCAAGAGACCCAGTACTTC
>TRBJ2-5|TRBV6-2/TRBV6-3|TRBD2|NA
CASSWGTSGLWQETQYF
TGTGCCAGCAGTTGGGGGACTAGCGGTTTGTGGCAAGAGACCCAGTACTTC
>TRBJ2-5|TRBV4-1|TRBD2|many
CASSQIGLAGGQETQYF
TGCGCCAGCAGCCAGATAGGACTAGCGGGGGGGCAGGAGACCCAGTACTTC
>TRBJ2-3|TRBV7-9|TRBD1|many
CASLQGPTDTQYF
TGTGCCAGCCTACAGGGGCCCACAGATACGCAGTATTTT
>TRBJ2-1|TRBV18|NA|few
CATQELSSSYNEQFF
TGTGCCACCCAGGAACTCTCGAGCTCCTACAATGAGCAGTTCTTC
>TRBJ2-2|TRBV12-3/TRBV12-4|NA|NA
CASSRAGELFF
TGTGCCAGCAGCAGGGCCGGGGAGCTGTTTTTT
>TRBJ2-5|TRBV9|NA|few
CASSVPGQYF
TGTGCCAGCAGCGTACCCGGCCAGTACTTC
>TRBJ1-2|TRBV5-4|NA|few
CASSLGNRDAGYTF
TGTGCCAGCAGCTTGGGGAACAGGGATGCTGGCTACACCTTC
>TRBJ2-3|TRBV5-5|TRBD2|few
CASSLVAGATTDTQYF
TGTGCCAGCAGCTTGGTAGCGGGGGCCACCACAGATACGCAGTATTTT
>TRBJ1-5|TRBV19|NA|NA
CASSIGINQPQHF
TGTGCCAGTAGTATAGGGATTAACCAGCCCCAGCATTTT
>TRBJ2-2|TRBV6-2/TRBV6-3|NA|NA
CASSYGSQENTGELFF
TGTGCCAGCAGTTATGGCAGCCAAGAGAACACCGGGGAGCTGTTTTTT
>TRBJ2-3|TRBV12-3/TRBV12-4|TRBD2|NA
CASSFGGGWGNTQYF
TGTGCCAGCAGTTTCGGGGGGGGCTGGGGGAATACGCAGTATTTT
>TRBJ2-1|TRBV3-1|TRBD1|NA
CASSQDRGQNYNEQFF
TGTGCCAGCAGCCAAGATCGGGGACAGAACTACAATGAGCAGTTCTTC
>TRBJ2-6|TRBV9|TRBD2|NA
CASSVGPAGASGANVLTF
TGTGCCAGCAGCGTAGGGCCAGCGGGGGCCTCTGGGGCCAACGTCCTGACTTTC
>TRBJ1-1|TRBV29-1|NA|NA
CSVKVLNTEAFF
TGCAGCGTTAAGGTCTTGAACACTGAAGCTTTCTTT
>TRBJ2-1|TRBV12-3/TRBV12-4|TRBD1|many
CASSRQGGSEQFF
TGTGCCAGCAGTCGACAGGGGGGAAGTGAGCAGTTCTTC
>TRBJ2-5|TRBV5-6|TRBD2|few
CASILLAGTRETQYF
TGTGCCAGCATATTACTAGCGGGGACGAGAGAGACCCAGTACTTC
>TRBJ1-3|TRBV5-1|NA|few
CASSGGHSPGNTIYF
TGCGCCAGCAGCGGGGGACATTCCCCTGGAAACACCATATATTTT
>TRBJ1-5|TRBV6-1|NA|once
CASTPAGHNQPQHF
TGTGCCAGCACCCCCGCGGGTCACAATCAGCCCCAGCATTTT
>TRBJ2-3|TRBV7-9|TRBD1|many
CASSFYLTGGITDTQYF
TGTGCCAGCAGCTTCTACCTGACAGGGGGCATCACAGATACGCAGTATTTT
>TRBJ2-1|TRBV5-1|NA|many
CASSGGGQVYNEQFF
TGCGCCAGCAGCGGCGGGGGACAGGTCTACAATGAGCAGTTCTTC
>TRBJ2-5|TRBV7-9|TRBD2|many
CASTPVLAGEWETQYF
TGTGCCAGCACACCCGTTCTAGCGGGGGAATGGGAGACCCAGTACTTC
>TRBJ2-5|TRBV25-1|NA|few
CASSGTATQETQYF
TGTGCCAGCAGTGGGACAGCCACCCAAGAGACCCAGTACTTC
>TRBJ2-5|TRBV7-9|NA|many
CASSLRPRETQYF
TGTGCCAGCAGCTTAAGGCCCCGGGAGACCCAGTACTTC
>TRBJ1-2|TRBV25-1|TRBD1|NA
CASSDGTGVFYGYTF
TGTGCCAGCAGTGACGGGACAGGCGTTTTCTATGGCTACACCTTC
>TRBJ2-1|TRBV10-3|TRBD1|few
CAIRDRDRLNEQFF
TGTGCCATCAGAGACCGGGACAGGCTCAATGAGCAGTTCTTC
>TRBJ2-5|TRBV5-1|TRBD1|few
CASSYGQAEETQYF
TGCGCCAGCAGCTACGGACAGGCAGAAGAGACCCAGTACTTC
>TRBJ1-5|TRBV12-3/TRBV12-4|NA|NA
CASTLGRRAIGPQHF
TGTGCCAGCACCCTAGGCCGTCGGGCAATCGGGCCCCAGCATTTT
>TRBJ2-2|TRBV12-3/TRBV12-4|NA|few
CASSSQGTTGELFF
TGTGCCAGCAGTTCCCAGGGAACCACCGGGGAGCTGTTTTTT
>TRBJ2-5|TRBV20-1|TRBD2|NA
CSARVWGGVETQYF
TGCAGTGCTAGAGTTTGGGGGGGGGTAGAGACCCAGTACTTC
>TRBJ1-1|TRBV11-1|TRBD1|few
CASSARQGLRENTEAFF
TGTGCCAGCAGCGCAAGACAGGGCCTAAGGGAGAACACTGAAGCTTTCTTT
>TRBJ1-2|TRBV19|NA|NA
CASSTFNTGNYGYTF
TGTGCCAGTAGTACCTTCAATACAGGGAACTATGGCTACACCTTC
>TRBJ2-7|TRBV13|TRBD1|NA
CASSRSSGRDRIILYEQYF
TGTGCCAGCAGCAGGTCCTCCGGCAGGGACAGAATAATACTATACGAGCAGTACTTC
>TRBJ2-5|TRBV4-1|NA|few
CASSQDPVSQETQYF
TGCGCCAGCAGCCAAGACCCGGTTTCGCAAGAGACCCAGTACTTC
>TRBJ2-1|TRBV29-1|NA|many
CSVAKGGLLDEQFF
TGCAGCGTGGCGAAAGGGGGGTTATTAGATGAGCAGTTCTTC
>TRBJ2-5|TRBV6-2/TRBV6-3|NA|many
CASSDGVPTQYF
TGTGCCAGCAGCGACGGGGTCCCGACCCAGTACTTC
>TRBJ2-5|TRBV6-5|NA|many
CASSYSSRPTTQETQYF
TGTGCCAGCAGTTACTCGAGCAGGCCTACCACTCAAGAGACCCAGTACTTC
>TRBJ2-1|TRBV18|TRBD1|few
CASSHGDRGDEQFF
TGTGCCAGCTCTCACGGGGACAGGGGAGATGAGCAGTTCTTC
>TRBJ2-5|TRBV5-1|NA|few
CASSLAGERQTQYF
TGCGCCAGCAGCTTGGCCGGGGAGCGACAGACCCAGTACTTC
>TRBJ2-1|TRBV7-9|NA|few
CASSFGTQRYNEQFF
TGTGCCAGCAGCTTTGGAACACAACGGTACAATGAGCAGTTCTTC
>TRBJ1-2|TRBV5-4|NA|NA
CASSGDATNYGYTF
TGTGCCAGCAGCGGGGACGCCACTAACTATGGCTACACCTTC
>TRBJ1-5|TRBV4-3|NA|NA
CASSQDVMGADQPQHF
TGCGCCAGCAGCCAAGATGTTATGGGGGCGGATCAGCCCCAGCATTTT
>TRBJ1-1|TRBV10-3|NA|NA
CAISEGGLNTEAFF
TGTGCCATCAGTGAGGGAGGGCTGAACACTGAAGCTTTCTTT